This T cell receptor beta chain was sequenced in a study of blood T cells in healthy people across ages. Background on the study: T cells yielded about one barcoded beta molecule per two cells through template switching. Broader study findings: Estimated diversity, derived from one million T cells, was regarded as an underestimate.

For the second PCR, which ran for about 7 to 11 cycles, a sample-barcoded 5' primer and a J-beta primer mix were used. TCRdb processed the 5' RACE reads anew with MiXCR; each CDR3 protein has one entry. The data show about 690,000 distinct CDR3 sequences, approximately 40% seen once. Of note for this clonotype: Its antigen is unidentified.

V dropped 2 bases and J dropped 2; count of bases not matched to a gene: 6. This CDR3 has 17 amino acids. The clonotype was recovered from a man at least 80 years old in good health. The sample comprised blood. This chain connects TRBV12-3 or TRBV12-4 to TRBJ2-5; TRBD2 matches 12 bases. CDR3 sequence: CASSLLAGGPEQETQYF. CDR3 DNA sequence: TGTGCCAGCAGTTTACTAGCGGGGGGGCCGGAGCAAGAGACCCAGTACTTC.